What follows describes a single T cell receptor beta chain. Its antigen remains unidentified. The sample holds no much larger clone one base away, and base qualities are not on file. The healthy controls were 35 or so blood donors, and the buffy coats of these donors were supplied by the Finnish Red Cross blood service. All TCR-sequenced material derived from peripheral blood: patient blood samples and healthy donor buffy coats. Ficoll-Hypaque gradient centrifugation was used to isolate peripheral blood mononuclear cells. CD4+ cells were magnetically purified from the buffy coats of healthy controls. The Gentra Puregene Cell and Tissue kit was used for genomic DNA extraction, and quantification was performed on a Qubit 2.0 fluorometer. This record comes from a study of STAT5B mutations in CD4+ large granular lymphocyte leukemia (dated by TCRdb to between 2021 and 2022). At the level of the whole study: Among healthy controls, the CDR3 'QG' motif was associated with a particular HLA allele. The TCRbeta repertoires of CD4+ T-cell large granular lymphocyte leukemia patients were compared with the TCRbeta repertoires of healthy blood donors. Flow cytometry on FACSCanto II or FACSVerse confirmed that purified fractions exceeded 95% purity among lymphocytes. Findings and caveats that apply to the study as a whole: Data were not HLA-matched; higher clonality in CD4+ versus CD8+ T-LGLL could reflect the relatively small sample size. Each patient's main leukemic clonotypes were private, but around 27% of these clonotypes showed up at low frequency in the non-leukemic repertoires of other patients. Compared with healthy CD4+ repertoires, CD4-sorted patient repertoires appeared more clonal, and this difference remained even after the putative leukemic clones were removed.

The immunoSEQ assay at survey resolution was used to sequence TCRbeta rearrangements from genomic DNA. On the authors' methods: In the TCR sequencing data, the smallest productive clonotype frequency that could be detected was 2.59 x 10-5. Only productive TCRbeta rearrangements, defined as complete and in-frame sequences, were included in the analyses. Clonality for each sample was calculated as Simpson clonality in the immunoSEQ Analyzer version 3.0. Based on frequency, clones were grouped as very rare, small, medium, large (1-20%) or hyperexpanded (>20%). Generation probabilities were estimated with OLGA 1.2.3, V-gene circos plots were made with VDJtools, specificities were looked up in VDJdb, and CDR3 motifs were identified with GLIPH. TCRdb re-hosts the immuneACCESS table, in-frame sequences only. Its copies lack some clones; in the studies checked, an unresolved V gene accounts for under half of them, and the cause for the rest is not known. Clone size and the V and J calls come from that table; the DNA yielded D and trimming. This sample holds 20,000 to 25,000 clones; around 70% were observed only once. Around 28% of the sample lies in the top ten.

The specimen sequenced was CD4+ T cells from blood buffy coats. The receptor was isolated from a human donor in good health.

Here the CDR3 is given as CASSPYRGSSYEQYF. The sequence in DNA is TGTGCCAGCAGTCCTTATCGGGGGAGCTCCTACGAGCAGTACTTC. This sequence uses TRBV6-5 and TRBJ2-5; 6 matching bases give a weak D call of TRBD2. The J call may be mistaken, given a closer DNA end match to TRBJ2-7. Taken from cysteine to phenylalanine, the CDR3 has 15 residues. The CDR3 DNA has 45 bases and is translated from base 1. CDR1 and CDR2 were assigned from the germline V gene as MNHEY and SVGAGI.